The rows below give T cell receptor beta chains drawn from one sample of a study of graft-versus-host responses after intestinal transplantation. Profiling relied on immunoSEQ multiplex PCR, and the TCRdb table lists in-frame clones only, not all of them. The table lists about 93,000 clones, roughly 80% of them singletons. No antigen has been identified for these receptors. Sample: unstimulated CD4+ T cells sorted from spleen or lymph node cells, taken before intestinal transplant. These receptors all stem from a human donor who received an intestinal transplant. Both conserved end residues are part of each CDR3. D genes are given only for firm matches. Only part of the rows carry a size: once, few, many, or a class if the clone is expanded.

d_call clone_size j_call cdr3_length v_call cdr3_aa cdr3_nt
TRBD1 - TRBJ1-1 13 TRBV27 CASSWTGVTEAFF TGTGCCAGCAGTTGGACAGGGGTCACTGAAGCTTTCTTT
TRBD1 - TRBJ2-3 16 TRBV28 CASRPGTGVRSGEQYF TGTGCCAGCAGGCCAGGGACAGGGGTAAGGAGCGGGGAGCAGTATTTT
- - TRBJ1-2 15 TRBV5-4 CASSPPQVPSSGYTF TGTGCCAGCAGCCCGCCTCAGGTTCCCTCGAGTGGCTACACCTTC
TRBD2 - TRBJ2-1 15 TRBV19 CASSIGGGILNEQFF TGTGCCAGTAGTATCGGCGGGGGGATTCTAAATGAGCAGTTCTTC
- - TRBJ2-7 14 TRBV28 CASSSGYSSYEQYF TGTGCCAGCAGCTCCGGTTACAGCTCCTACGAGCAGTACTTC
- few TRBJ1-3 17 TRBV7-8 CASSPNTGTRSGNTIYF TGTGCCAGCAGCCCAAATACAGGAACCCGATCTGGAAACACCATATATTTT
TRBD2 once TRBJ2-1 16 TRBV5-6 CASSLVGLAGEDEQFF TGTGCCAGCAGCTTGGTAGGGCTAGCGGGAGAAGATGAGCAGTTCTTC
- - TRBJ2-7 14 TRBV5-4 CASSQWSGFDEQYF TGTGCCAGCAGCCAATGGTCGGGTTTCGACGAGCAGTACTTC
TRBD2 - TRBJ2-1 16 TRBV5-1 CASMVLERGAGSEQFF TGCGCCAGCATGGTTTTGGAGCGGGGGGCCGGGAGTGAGCAGTTCTTC
TRBD2 - TRBJ2-3 16 TRBV4-2 CASSQLSGGAADTQYF TGTGCCAGCAGCCAACTTTCCGGGGGGGCCGCAGATACGCAGTATTTT
TRBD1 few TRBJ1-2 13 TRBV6-1 CASTPSTGRGYTF TGTGCCAGCACCCCATCGACAGGGCGCGGCTACACCTTC
- - TRBJ1-2 15 TRBV4-1 CASSRSVLTNYGYTF TGCGCCAGCAGCCGCTCAGTGTTAACTAACTATGGCTACACCTTC
- - TRBJ1-5 14 TRBV2 CASSVAPGNQPQHF TGTGCCAGCAGTGTGGCACCCGGCAATCAGCCCCAGCATTTT
TRBD2 - TRBJ2-1 14 TRBV9 CASKTGLGNNEQFF TGTGCCAGCAAGACGGGACTAGGGAACAATGAGCAGTTCTTC
TRBD1 - TRBJ2-5 15 TRBV5-5 CASSPGTAGSGTQYF TGTGCCAGCAGCCCCGGGACAGCAGGATCAGGGACCCAGTACTTC
- - TRBJ2-4 14 TRBV5-1 CASSLEPAKNIQYF TGCGCCAGCAGCTTGGAGCCGGCCAAAAACATTCAGTACTTC
- - TRBJ2-1 15 TRBV15 CATSRGQGGLDEQFF TGTGCCACCAGCAGAGGACAGGGAGGTCTAGATGAGCAGTTCTTC
TRBD1 - TRBJ1-1 17 TRBV7-9 CASSHLRDRGRGTEAFF TGTGCCAGCAGCCATCTCCGGGACAGGGGGCGAGGGACTGAAGCTTTCTTT
- - TRBJ2-1 15 TRBV5-1 CASSLAGLTLDEQFF TGCGCCAGCAGCTTGGCAGGGCTAACCCTCGATGAGCAGTTCTTC
- few TRBJ2-7 13 TRBV2 CASTRTASYEQYF TGTGCCAGCACTAGGACAGCCTCCTACGAGCAGTACTTC
- - TRBJ1-2 13 TRBV28 CASGESLSLGYTF TGTGCCAGCGGAGAAAGCCTATCCTTGGGCTACACCTTC
- - TRBJ1-4 13 TRBV5-4 CASSLSGSEKLFF TGTGCCAGCAGCCTCTCAGGTAGTGAAAAACTGTTTTTT
- few TRBJ1-1 14 TRBV11-2 CASSLSGMNTEAFF TGTGCCAGCAGCTTATCCGGGATGAACACTGAAGCTTTCTTT
- - TRBJ1-2 13 TRBV5-4 CASSPDSNYGYTF TGTGCCAGCAGTCCGGACAGCAACTATGGCTACACCTTC
TRBD2 - TRBJ2-3 13 TRBV5-4 CASAAGGGDTQYF TGTGCCAGCGCTGCGGGAGGGGGTGATACGCAGTATTTT
- - TRBJ2-5 12 TRBV6-5 CASRRDAGTQYF TGTGCCAGCAGGCGCGACGCGGGGACCCAGTACTTC
TRBD1 - TRBJ1-1 16 TRBV28 CASSFPPALRGREAFF TGTGCCAGCAGTTTCCCCCCCGCGCTAAGGGGGCGTGAAGCTTTCTTT
TRBD2 - TRBJ2-1 15 TRBV10-1 CASSESTSGNYEQFF TGCGCCAGCAGTGAGTCGACTAGCGGGAACTATGAGCAGTTCTTC
TRBD1 - TRBJ1-5 13 TRBV10-3 CASRQGVGGPQHF TGTGCCAGTCGACAGGGGGTTGGGGGGCCCCAGCATTTT
TRBD1 few TRBJ1-2 14 TRBV7-2 CASAKTGSNYGYTF TGTGCCAGCGCAAAGACAGGGTCTAACTATGGCTACACCTTC
- many TRBJ2-1 11 TRBV5-6 CASSSGDEQFF TGTGCCAGCAGCTCCGGGGATGAGCAGTTCTTC
TRBD1 - TRBJ1-2 13 TRBV6-1 CASSPGQGGGYTF TGTGCCAGCAGTCCCGGACAGGGTGGAGGCTACACCTTC
- - TRBJ1-1 14 TRBV5-1 CASSLDWGVPEAFF TGCGCCAGCAGCTTGGACTGGGGGGTACCTGAAGCTTTCTTT
TRBD1 - TRBJ2-7 15 TRBV5-1 CASSLIGTGSYEQYF TGCGCCAGCAGCTTGATAGGGACAGGCTCCTACGAGCAGTACTTC
- - TRBJ1-1 14 TRBV10-3 CAIRSPTMNTEAFF TGTGCCATCAGGAGCCCTACTATGAACACTGAAGCTTTCTTT
TRBD2 - TRBJ2-6 18 TRBV19 CASSRVGLAASGANVLTF TGTGCCAGTAGCCGGGTCGGCCTAGCGGCCTCTGGGGCCAACGTCCTGACTTTC